Given below is one T cell receptor beta chain in context. Its specificity is not known. CD8 cells classed as naive were CD45RO-negative and positively selected for CCR7, excluding terminally differentiated effector memory CD45RA+ cells. In the original workflow: As immunoSEQ supplied junction-only sequences (without quality scores), filtering differed. TCRdb's copy holds only in-frame clones and misses some; the assay was immunoSEQ multiplex PCR. V and J calls and clone size come straight from that table; D and trimming were deduced from the DNA. The table includes approximately 720,000 clones, under 95% detected once. The sample belongs to a study of shared clonotypes between healthy human individuals. Study summary: CD8 memory received one plate per donor, CD8 naive two, CD4 memory three and CD4 naive three. Notes on the study in general: A handful of donors shared approximately 5% of their naive CD4 clonotypes. Non-shared clonotypes were found to have lower generation probabilities than the clonotypes that were shared by all four of the sorted-subset donors.

V was shortened by 1 base and J by 1 base, with 11 bases between the two germline ends. This CDR3 comprises 16 residues. Germline V gene lookup returns CDR1 MNHEY and CDR2 SVGAGI. The TCR was taken from a man aged 25-45 years in good health. V is TRBV6-5 and J is TRBJ1-3, with D unresolved. Sequencing was done on a sample of naive CD8+ T cells sorted from blood. The CDR3 DNA sequence: TGTGCCAGCAGTTACTACGGGCCTCCTTCTGGAAACACCATATATTTT. Its translation is CASSYYGPPSGNTIYF.